Presented here are 16 T cell receptor beta chains from one specimen sequenced in a study of blood T cells in healthy people across ages (dated by TCRdb to the mid-2010s). Library method: 5' RACE. Instrument on record: Illumina HiSeq 2500. A second PCR of about 6 to 12 cycles was run with a J-beta primer mix and a sample-barcoded 5' primer. TCRdb reanalyzed the raw reads on its own, using fastp at Q25 for trimming and MiXCR for clone calling, and kept in-frame beta chains. Rows are unified per CDR3 protein, each entry keeping the most common DNA and genes. The sample contains roughly 860,000 distinct CDR3 sequences, 62% of them found a single time. The ten top clones hold roughly a quarter of the sample. The sequenced sample consisted of blood. All receptors derive from a man aged 30 to 39 in good health.

The chain recombines TRBV4-3 with TRBJ2-7; 8 bases are a match to TRBD1. CDR3 size: 13 residues. Looked up from germline, CDR1 is LGHNA and CDR2 is YSLEER. The junction had 7 bases not matched to a gene; V was cut back by 0 bases and J by 12 bases. CDR3 residues: CASSQEAGQDSYF. In DNA, the CDR3 is TGCGCCAGCAGCCAAGAGGCGGGACAGGATTCGTACTTC.

The chain recombines TRBV13 with TRBJ2-5, with D unclear. Germline V lookup: CDR1 PRHDT, CDR2 FYEKMQ (reference sequence). V lost 5 bases to trimming and J lost 5 bases, with 15 bases between them. CDR3 length: 14 amino acids. The CDR3 DNA is TGTGCCAGCAGCCTGACCGCGCTGGAGGAGACCCAGTACTTC. This sequence encodes CASSLTALEETQYF.

The chain links TRBV7-8 to TRBJ2-4; 9 positions match TRBD1. The germline V gene has CDR1 SGHVS and CDR2 FQNEAQ. The CDR3 has 16 amino acids. V was clipped by 5 bases and J by 3 bases; unmatched bases: 8. The CDR3, as DNA: TGTGCCAGCAGCAGCCGGGACAGGGACGTCAAAAACATTCAGTACTTC. Encoded protein: CASSSRDRDVKNIQYF.

This clonotype was observed a handful of times. This chain connects TRBV9 to TRBJ1-6, with D perhaps matching TRBD1 (6 bases). Germline V CDR1 and CDR2: SGDLS, YYNGEE. V was pared by 6 bases and J by 6 bases, with 13 bases between. The CDR3 runs 14 residues. CDR3 sequence (DNA): TGTGCCAGCAAGCAGGGGACGGCTAATTCACCCCTCCACTTT. This gives the protein CASKQGTANSPLHF.

This clonotype was detected only once. J is TRBJ2-2 and V is TRBV24-1; D is unclear. V lost 1 base, J lost 4 bases, and 9 bases lay in between. This CDR3 has 15 residues. Germline lookup yields CDR1 KGHDR and CDR2 SFDVKD. CDR3 DNA: TGTGCCACCAGTGATTTTAACGGCGGCACCGGGGAGCTGTTTTTT. Translation gives CATSDFNGGTGELFF.

CDR3 sequence: CASEQGSRNSPLHF. CDR3 in DNA: TGTGCCTCCGAACAGGGATCGCGGAATTCACCCCTCCACTTT. This rearrangement joins TRBV30 to TRBJ1-6, with a tentative D call TRBD1 (6 bases). Trimming took off 7 bases at V and 7 bases at J, with 17 bases between the two ends. Germline V gene data show CDR1 as GTSNPN and CDR2 as SVGIG (reference sequence). CDR3 length: 14 residues. Full variable domain (rest looked up from reference TRBV30 and TRBJ1-6): SQTIHQWPATLVQPVGSPLSLECTVEGTSNPNLYWYRQAAGRGLQLLFYSVGIGQISSEVPQNLSASRPQDRQFILSSKKLLLSDSGFYLCASEQGSRNSPLHFGNGTRLTVT.

The rearrangement joins TRBV7-8 to TRBJ2-7; a possible D gene is TRBD1 (5 bases). V was pared by 4 bases and J by 2 bases, with 15 bases between. Germline loops: CDR1 SGHVS, CDR2 FQNEAQ. The CDR3 is made up of 15 amino acids. CDR3 sequence: CASSSLDTYTYEQYF. The CDR3 nucleotides are TGTGCCAGCAGCTCCCTGGACACATACACCTACGAGCAGTACTTC.

This CDR3 reads CASSPLSQPEQYF. For the CDR3, the DNA is TGTGCCAGCTCACCTTTATCGCAGCCCGAGCAGTACTTC. The chain recombines TRBV18 with TRBJ2-5; D remains ambiguous. The J call is in doubt because the DNA end fits TRBJ2-7 better. CDR1 and CDR2 (germline): KGHSH, LQKENI. The CDR3 has 13 amino acids.

The chain combines TRBV6-5 with TRBJ2-7; TRBD1 might be the D (6 bases). Trimming left V 6 bases short and J 6 bases short, with 12 bases between. This CDR3 region has 12 residues. The germline V gene encodes CDR1 MNHEY and CDR2 SVGAGI. The CDR3 loop is CASRSTGIEQYF. The DNA for the CDR3 is TGTGCCAGCAGATCAACAGGGATCGAGCAGTACTTC.

This clonotype was seen a handful of times. The rearrangement links TRBV10-3 to TRBJ2-7; D uncertain. V was pared by 2 bases and J by 7 bases, with 6 bases between. The CDR3 totals 11 residues. The germline V gene has CDR1 ENHRY and CDR2 SYGVKD. The CDR3, as DNA: TGTGCCATCAGTGAGGTCCGGGAGCAGTACTTC. It specifies CAISEVREQYF.

This clonotype has only a few counts. The V call is TRBV18, the J call TRBJ2-7; TRBD2 aligns across 7 bases. The CDR3 has 13 amino acids. V was pared by 6 bases and J by 5 bases, with 7 bases of the junction left unmatched. Germline V gene data show CDR1 as KGHSH and CDR2 as LQKENI. The CDR3 DNA reads TGTGCCAGCTCCCCGGGAGGTTCGAACGAGCAGTACTTC. Protein product: CASSPGGSNEQYF.

This clonotype turned up a few times. V gene TRBV12-3 or TRBV12-4 combines with J gene TRBJ1-2; D gene uncertain. V lost 6 bases to trimming and J lost 0 bases, with 8 bases between them. The CDR3 sequence is 13 residues long. The CDR3 is CASSWSSNYGYTF. The CDR3 coding sequence is TGTGCCAGCAGCTGGTCCTCTAACTATGGCTACACCTTC.

The rearrangement uses TRBV4-1 and TRBJ2-1, with 12 bases lining up with TRBD2. The CDR3 is made up of 18 amino acids. J gave up 7 bases and V 1 base, and 11 bases lay outside the gene matches. Germline lookup yields CDR1 MGHRA and CDR2 YSYEKL. CDR3 nucleotides: TGCGCCAGCAGCCAAGTTCGAAGGACTAGCGGGGATTTGAATGAGCAGTTCTTC. Protein product: CASSQVRRTSGDLNEQFF.

This chain connects TRBV20-1 to TRBJ2-7, with D uncertain. This CDR3 comprises 11 residues. CDR1 and CDR2 from the germline V gene are DFQATT and SNEGSKA (reference sequence). The CDR3 bases are TGCAGGGCTTGGTTATCCTACGAGCAGTACTTC. Translation: CRAWLSYEQYF.

The J gene is TRBJ2-3, the V gene TRBV4-3; D tentatively fits TRBD1 or TRBD2 (5 bases each). CDR3 length equals 14 residues. CDR1 and CDR2 from the germline V gene are LGHNA and YSLEER. Between the trimmed V and J ends, which lost 4 bases and 11 bases, there was a span of 19 bases. Here the CDR3 reads CASSPRGEGNMQYF. The CDR3, as DNA: TGCGCCAGCAGCCCAAGAGGGGAAGGGAATATGCAGTATTTT.

The chain recombines TRBV20-1 with TRBJ2-4, with TRBD2 matching 8 bases. With the DNA end fitting TRBJ2-7 better, the J assignment may be wrong. Germline-derived CDR1 and CDR2 are DFQATT and SNEGSKA (reference sequence). CDR3 length equals 17 residues. As DNA, the CDR3 is TGCAGTGCTAGAGGGGTAGCGGGGTCCACAGTATCCTACGAGCAGTACTTC. This encodes CSARGVAGSTVSYEQYF.